Listed below are T cell receptor beta chains from one sample, sequenced in a study of siplizumab effects on memory and regulatory T cells. Produced via immunoSEQ multiplex PCR; TCRdb's table is partial and in-frame only. The table has about 100,000 clones, roughly 94% seen once. Sequencing was performed on non-Treg CD4+ T cells sorted from blood. Receptors originate from a human donor in good health. Each CDR3 is given with its conserved first and last residue. A D gene is named only where the DNA matches it firmly. Expanded clones are given a class, and other clones once, few, many or no size at all.

D	V	size	J	CDR3	DNA
TRBD2	TRBV9	NA	TRBJ2-1	CASGPGTSAHNEQFF	TGTGCCAGCGGGCCAGGGACTAGCGCGCACAATGAGCAGTTCTTC
NA	TRBV7-2	NA	TRBJ1-3	CASSLEFQFGNTIYF	TGTGCCAGCAGCTTAGAGTTTCAGTTCGGAAACACCATATATTTT
NA	TRBV6-6	NA	TRBJ2-7	CASRTHYEQYF	TGTGCCAGCAGAACCCACTACGAGCAGTACTTC
NA	TRBV5-6	NA	TRBJ1-2	CASSLSRMVPRPGYTF	TGTGCCAGCAGCTTGAGTAGGATGGTCCCCAGGCCGGGCTACACCTTC
NA	TRBV5-6	NA	TRBJ1-1	CASSSGGSEAFF	TGTGCCAGCAGTTCCGGGGGGTCTGAAGCTTTCTTT
NA	TRBV30	NA	TRBJ2-4	CAWGETKNIQYF	TGTGCCTGGGGGGAGACCAAAAACATTCAGTACTTC
NA	TRBV14	NA	TRBJ1-2	CASSQAARRGYTF	TGTGCCAGCAGCCAAGCAGCCCGTCGAGGCTACACCTTC
NA	TRBV2	NA	TRBJ2-3	CATKGRTVTDTQYF	TGTGCCACCAAGGGGAGGACAGTCACAGATACGCAGTATTTT
NA	TRBV2	NA	TRBJ2-2	CASRLRMNTGELFF	TGTGCCAGCAGGCTCAGGATGAACACCGGGGAGCTGTTTTTT
NA	TRBV20-1	NA	TRBJ2-7	CSARGYEQYF	TGCAGTGCTAGAGGATACGAGCAGTACTTC
NA	TRBV4-2	once	TRBJ2-2	CASSQVGGGGELFF	TGTGCCAGCAGCCAAGTCGGAGGGGGCGGGGAGCTGTTTTTT
NA	TRBV14	NA	TRBJ2-2	CASSLLTGYTGELFF	TGTGCCAGCAGCCTATTGACAGGATACACCGGGGAGCTGTTTTTT
NA	TRBV6-5	few	TRBJ1-1	CASSLGPEAFF	TGTGCCAGCAGTTTGGGTCCTGAAGCTTTCTTT
NA	TRBV28	NA	TRBJ1-1	CASSFFPGAAFF	TGTGCCAGCAGTTTCTTTCCGGGCGCAGCTTTCTTT
NA	TRBV2	NA	TRBJ2-1	CAIARLGESYNEQFF	TGTGCCATCGCCCGACTAGGCGAATCCTACAATGAGCAGTTCTTC
NA	TRBV5-1	NA	TRBJ2-3	CASSLDPGAPGDTQYF	TGCGCCAGCAGCTTGGATCCGGGGGCGCCAGGAGATACGCAGTATTTT
TRBD2	TRBV19	NA	TRBJ2-7	CASSMASGNPYEQYF	TGTGCCAGTAGTATGGCTAGCGGGAACCCCTACGAGCAGTACTTC
TRBD1	TRBV11-2	NA	TRBJ1-1	CASSVLAGGTEAFF	TGTGCCAGCAGCGTGTTGGCAGGGGGGACTGAAGCTTTCTTT
NA	TRBV10-3	once	TRBJ1-1	CAISTGGADAFF	TGTGCCATCAGTACGGGGGGCGCGGACGCTTTCTTT
NA	TRBV6-6	NA	TRBJ1-5	CASSGAGVNQPQHF	TGTGCCAGCAGTGGGGCCGGAGTTAATCAGCCCCAGCATTTT
NA	TRBV6-1	NA	TRBJ1-2	CASSQEEVRGYTF	TGTGCCAGCAGCCAAGAAGAGGTTCGCGGCTACACCTTC
TRBD1	TRBV30	NA	TRBJ2-7	CAWSPPTGTANYEQYF	TGTGCCTGGAGTCCGCCGACCGGGACAGCGAACTACGAGCAGTACTTC
NA	TRBV19	NA	TRBJ1-1	CASSMSPNTEAFF	TGTGCCAGTAGTATGTCTCCGAACACTGAAGCTTTCTTT
NA	TRBV6-1	NA	TRBJ2-7	CASQPYGSSYEQYF	TGTGCCAGCCAACCTTACGGTTCCTCCTACGAGCAGTACTTC
NA	TRBV6-5	NA	TRBJ1-1	CASRRGSGMNTEAFF	TGTGCCAGCAGAAGAGGGTCGGGCATGAACACTGAAGCTTTCTTT
TRBD1	TRBV18	NA	TRBJ1-1	CASGGQLNTEAFF	TGTGCCAGCGGGGGACAGTTGAACACTGAAGCTTTCTTT
TRBD2	TRBV6-4	NA	TRBJ2-7	CASSVRREGAPYEQYF	TGTGCCAGCAGTGTGCGGCGGGAGGGCGCCCCGTACGAGCAGTACTTC
NA	TRBV11-2	once	TRBJ1-2	CASSLGYYREAGYTF	TGTGCCAGCAGCTTAGGATACTACAGGGAAGCTGGCTACACCTTC
TRBD2	TRBV7-7	NA	TRBJ2-1	CASSLGQPGTTQFF	TGTGCCAGCAGCTTAGGCCAGCCCGGGACTACGCAGTTCTTC
NA	TRBV29-1	NA	TRBJ1-3	CSGLLVRMYF	TGCAGCGGCCTATTAGTCCGGATGTATTTT
NA	TRBV5-1	NA	TRBJ2-5	CASSLPTGSTETQYF	TGCGCCAGCAGCCTCCCTACTGGGAGTACAGAGACCCAGTACTTC
NA	TRBV10-2	NA	TRBJ2-2	CASRVSGSNTGELFF	TGCGCCAGCAGAGTTAGCGGCAGTAACACCGGGGAGCTGTTTTTT
TRBD2	TRBV5-1	NA	TRBJ2-1	CASSWGLADEQFF	TGCGCCAGCAGCTGGGGACTAGCCGATGAGCAGTTCTTC
NA	TRBV6-1	NA	TRBJ2-5	CASRREMAGETQYF	TGTGCCAGTAGGAGAGAGATGGCGGGAGAGACCCAGTACTTC
NA	TRBV7-9	NA	TRBJ2-6	CASSATGSGANVLTF	TGTGCCAGCAGCGCTACGGGGTCTGGGGCCAACGTCCTGACTTTC
NA	TRBV7-8	NA	TRBJ2-7	CASSPPFGGGVDEQYF	TGTGCCAGCAGCCCCCCGTTTGGTGGCGGCGTGGACGAGCAGTACTTC
TRBD1	TRBV28	NA	TRBJ2-3	CASTRQGVIRDTQYF	TGTGCCAGCACGAGACAGGGGGTTATTAGGGATACGCAGTATTTT
NA	TRBV30	NA	TRBJ1-6	CAWNPGPRNSPLHF	TGTGCCTGGAACCCGGGACCGCGAAATTCACCCCTCCACTTT
NA	TRBV29-1	NA	TRBJ1-1	CSVRGPLNTEAFF	TGCAGCGTCCGCGGACCGTTGAACACTGAAGCTTTCTTT
TRBD1	TRBV10-3	NA	TRBJ2-2	CAISRDSNAGELFF	TGTGCCATCAGCCGGGACAGCAACGCCGGGGAGCTGTTTTTT
NA	TRBV11-3	NA	TRBJ1-3	CASSRGMGGNTIYF	TGTGCCAGCAGCCGCGGGATGGGGGGAAACACCATATATTTT
TRBD1	TRBV27	NA	TRBJ2-1	CASSSSRQGAGKQFF	TGTGCCAGCAGTTCATCACGACAGGGGGCGGGAAAGCAGTTCTTC
TRBD1	TRBV19	NA	TRBJ1-5	CASSPKNRGSNQPQHF	TGTGCCAGTAGCCCTAAAAACAGGGGTAGCAATCAGCCCCAGCATTTT
TRBD1	TRBV5-1	NA	TRBJ2-6	CASSLYPISGTGTSGANVLTF	TGCGCCAGCAGCTTGTACCCTATATCCGGGACAGGGACCTCTGGGGCCAACGTCCTGACTTTC
NA	TRBV27	NA	TRBJ2-4	CAIPGRAKNIQYF	TGTGCCATCCCAGGGAGAGCCAAAAACATTCAGTACTTC
NA	TRBV7-9	NA	TRBJ1-1	CASSRSVSWGNTEAFF	TGTGCCAGCAGCCGTTCGGTCTCCTGGGGAAACACTGAAGCTTTCTTT